This T cell receptor (beta chain) is from a study of T-cell memory formation after mild COVID-19 (dated by TCRdb to the early 2020s). Notes on the research overall: Most TCR sequence clusters were specific to one of the two donors. In two donors, T-cell clones that expanded and contracted after mild COVID-19 were followed by sequencing TCRalpha and TCRbeta repertoires longitudinally. The cohort was made up of two young adult volunteers, one female and one male, who were previously healthy. The investigation overall reported the following: Clones contracting from day 15 to 85 had balanced CD4/CD8 phenotypes, while a second wave expanding from day 15 to 37 was biased towards CD4+. Some responding clones were found in pre-infection memory, which suggests that pre-existing cross-reactive memory T cells took part in the SARS-CoV-2 response. Only two mild cases were covered by the study, and larger cohorts that include severe cases with pre-infection samples were considered necessary. Whether the second-wave clones peaking on day 37 were SARS-CoV-2 specific was not confirmed. Contracting CD4+ clones turned up mainly in the CM and EM memory subsets, whereas EMRA was where CD8+ clones were enriched.

This clonotype has more than one count but fewer than ten. No antigen is known for it. Base qualities were left out, and no much larger clone turns up one base away. Ficoll-Paque density gradient centrifugation was the method used to isolate PBMCs. Sequencing instrument: Illumina NovaSeq 6000. TCRalpha and TCRbeta cDNA libraries were constructed by 5'RACE with constant-segment primers, with sample barcodes and unique molecular identifiers being introduced. Trizol reagent was used to extract RNA from every sample. Libraries were amplified in two PCR steps, with a second sample barcode and Illumina TruSeq adapters added in the second step. Sequencing of libraries was performed on an Illumina NovaSeq with 2 x 150 bp paired-end reads. The source study handled its data this way. Demultiplexing of reads and collapsing into UMI-guided consensus sequences were performed with migec v1.2.7. Using mixcr v2.1.11, the UMI consensuses were aligned to TRA and TRB V and J templates and assembled into clonotypes. Clonotypes were classified as expanded or contracted when called significant by both edgeR and NoisET, with noise models trained on biological replicates. For edgeR calls, a false discovery rate-adjusted p below 0.01 and a log2 fold-change threshold of 1 were applied. As an exploratory analysis of dynamics, max-normalized trajectories of the 1000 most abundant clonotypes were examined with PCA combined with hierarchical clustering. The CD4 or CD8 phenotype of responding clones was assigned using the separately sequenced CD4+ and CD8+ repertoires. The public reads were quality trimmed at Q25 with fastp and then assembled into clones with MiXCR by TCRdb, keeping productive beta chains. Rows are unified per CDR3 protein, each entry keeping the most common DNA and genes. Clone size and V and J calls follow TCRdb, not the original study. The sample table contains a few hundred thousand distinct CDR3 sequences; only one count was recorded for more than 20% of them. 12% of the sample rests with the top ten.

Inclusive of the bounding cysteine and phenylalanine, the CDR3 is 13 residues long. CDR3 DNA is the only sequence kept; it has 39 bases, read in frame from the first base. CDR1 and CDR2, looked up from the germline V gene, are SGDLS and YYNGEE. V loses 2 bases, J loses 4 bases, and the germline ends lie 9 bases apart. The chain uses TRBV9 and TRBJ1-1; TRBD1 is possibly the D segment (6 matching bases). Sequencing was done on a sample of PBMCs or a T cell subset sorted from them (not recorded which). This receptor was taken from an adult woman who had mild COVID-19 (a few samples of this study predate the infection). The sample titles of this study are shuffled in the database, so cell type and time point are left out; the donor was told from shared clones. The CDR3: CASSVGGATEAFF. The bases are TGTGCCAGCAGCGTTGGGGGCGCCACTGAAGCTTTCTTT.